The 31 T cell receptor beta chains presented below share a single source sample, sequenced in a study of blood T cell repertoires in COVID-19. Clones were sequenced by immunoSEQ multiplex PCR, and TCRdb holds only the in-frame ones, with some missing. The sample carries about 35,000 clones, about 91% recorded once. The sample consisted of peripheral blood. These receptors came from a human donor in a cohort sampled during active COVID-19.

This chain links TRBV7-9 with TRBJ2-7; no reliable D call. V was clipped by 0 bases and J by 0 bases, with 3 bases between them. Germline-derived CDR1 and CDR2 are SEHNR and FQNEAQ (reference sequence). The CDR3 totals 13 residues. CDR3 in amino acids: CASSLAASYEQYF. The CDR3 DNA reads TGTGCCAGCAGCTTAGCAGCCTCCTACGAGCAGTACTTC. The full variable domain, in which reference TRBV7-9 and TRBJ2-7 provide the parts outside the CDR3, is DTGVSQNPRHKITKRGQNVTFRCDPISEHNRLYWYRQTLGQGPEFLTYFQNEAQLEKSRLLSDRFSAERPKGSFSTLEIQRTEQGDSAMYLCASSLAASYEQYFGPGTRLTVT.

This sequence joins TRBV6-6 and TRBJ2-2; D not resolved. Trimming left V 3 bases short and J 6 bases short, with 8 bases between. CDR1 is MNHNY, CDR2 SVGAGI, per germline (reference sequence). The CDR3 sequence is 13 residues long. The DNA for the CDR3 is TGTGCCAGCAGTTATTCCGGTCCCGGGGAGCTGTTTTTT. It specifies CASSYSGPGELFF.

V gene TRBV18 combines with J gene TRBJ2-7; 7 nucleotides line up with TRBD2. Germline loops: CDR1 KGHSH, CDR2 LQKENI. With 8 bases clipped from V and 6 bases from J, the junction kept 19 bases outside the gene matches. The CDR3 extends over 16 amino acids. The CDR3 is CASLPRVLGGHSEQYF. In DNA form, the CDR3 reads TGTGCCAGCCTACCAAGAGTCCTGGGAGGGCATTCCGAGCAGTACTTC.

This clone has more than one count but fewer than ten. V and J are TRBV2 and TRBJ2-5; possibly TRBD2 for D (5 bases). This CDR3 is 16 amino acids long. CDR1 and CDR2 (germline): SNHLY, FYNNEI. V lost 6 bases and J 2 bases, leaving 19 bases between the germline ends. CDR3 residues: CASRLRSGPRQETQYF. DNA for the CDR3: TGTGCCAGCAGACTCCGGAGCGGCCCAAGACAAGAGACCCAGTACTTC.

This chain joins TRBV5-1 and TRBJ1-1, with TRBD1 identical over 7 bases. Losses at the gene ends were 5 bases for V and 11 bases for J; bases not matched to a gene: 9. The germline CDR1 and CDR2 sequences are SGHRS and YFSETQ. The CDR3 is 12 residues long. The CDR3 nucleotides are TGCGCCAGCAGTTCAGACAGGGTACGTGCTTTCTTT. It codes for CASSSDRVRAFF.

This sequence joins TRBV3-1 (or the pseudogene TRBV3-2) and TRBJ2-1, with 12 bases that match TRBD2. CDR1 is LGHDT and CDR2 is YNNKEL in the germline V gene (reference sequence). CDR3 length equals 16 residues. Unmatched junction bases numbered 5, after V lost 0 bases and J lost 8 bases. The DNA for the CDR3 is TGTGCCAGCAGCCAAGAGACTAGCGGGAGCGGTCATGAGCAGTTCTTC. Translated, it gives CASSQETSGSGHEQFF.

The rearrangement uses TRBV4-1 and TRBJ2-1, with D unclear. This CDR3 has 15 residues. Germline V lookup: CDR1 MGHRA, CDR2 YSYEKL. V lost 1 base to trimming and J lost 2 bases, with 9 bases between them. The CDR3, as DNA: TGCGCCAGCAGCCAAGGGGCTACCGCCTACAATGAGCAGTTCTTC. Translating gives CASSQGATAYNEQFF.

The chain combines TRBV18 with TRBJ1-2; D not certain. This CDR3 has 14 residues. Germline V lookup: CDR1 KGHSH, CDR2 LQKENI. V was shortened by 1 base and J by 2 bases, with 8 bases between the two germline ends. The CDR3 region has the DNA TGTGCCAGCTCACCACGAGAGAGGAACTATGGCTACACCTTC. It is translated as CASSPRERNYGYTF.

V gene TRBV6-6 combines with J gene TRBJ2-3, with D possibly matching TRBD2 (7 bases). The CDR3 contains 14 residues. The V gene lost 5 bases and the J gene lost 1 base, with 10 bases spanning the gap. Germline V gene sequence: CDR1 MNHNY, CDR2 SVGAGI (reference sequence). The CDR3 protein is CASSTGGRTDTQYF. CDR3 in DNA: TGTGCCAGCAGTACGGGGGGCCGCACAGATACGCAGTATTTT.

This clone was picked up one time. The V call is TRBV3-1 (or the pseudogene TRBV3-2), the J call TRBJ2-1, with no clear D. This CDR3 contains 15 residues. CDR1 and CDR2 (germline): LGHDT, YNNKEL (reference sequence). Trimming cost V 1 base and J 6 bases, with 13 bases left between them. The DNA for the CDR3 is TGTGCCAGCAGCCAAGCTCCGCTAACCTTCAATGAGCAGTTCTTC. Its protein is CASSQAPLTFNEQFF.

The chain joins TRBV6-5 to TRBJ1-2; 12 positions match TRBD1. V shed 2 bases and J 9 bases; nucleotides not matched to a gene: 4. CDR1 is MNHEY and CDR2 is SVGAGI in the germline V gene. The CDR3 contains 14 residues. The CDR3 DNA sequence: TGTGCCAGCAGTTACACGGGACAGGGGGCACGCTACACCTTC. It encodes CASSYTGQGARYTF.

The chain links TRBV24-1 to TRBJ1-2, with 9 bases matching TRBD1. CDR3 length: 13 amino acids. Trimming cost V 6 bases and J 8 bases; bases outside gene matches: 6. From germline, CDR1 is KGHDR and CDR2 SFDVKD. CDR3 nucleotides: TGTGCCACCAGTTCCAGGGGGACAGGGGGCTACACCTTC. This translates into CATSSRGTGGYTF.

The rearrangement uses TRBV7-6 and TRBJ2-2; 8 nucleotides agree with TRBD1. The trim removed 0 bases at V and 1 base at J, leaving 7 bases unmatched. CDR1 SGHVS and CDR2 FNYEAQ come from the germline V gene. The CDR3 length is 18 residues. The CDR3 bases are TGTGCCAGCAGCTTAGCCCCCCTAGGACAGGGGAACACCGGGGAGCTGTTTTTT. Residues: CASSLAPLGQGNTGELFF. Full variable domain (rest looked up from reference TRBV7-6 and TRBJ2-2): GAGVSQSPRYKVTKRGQDVALRCDPISGHVSLYWYRQALGQGPEFLTYFNYEAQQDKSGLPNDRFSAERPEGSISTLTIQRTEQRDSAMYRCASSLAPLGQGNTGELFFGEGSRLTVL.

This CDR3 reads CASSSVGTTQETQYF. The CDR3 nucleotides are TGTGCCAGCAGCTCCGTCGGGACTACCCAAGAGACCCAGTACTTC. This chain uses TRBV7-2 with TRBJ2-5; 7 positions agree with TRBD2. Looked up from germline, CDR1 is SGHTA and CDR2 is FQGNSA. J was trimmed by 1 base and V by 4 bases; bases with no gene match: 6. The CDR3 totals 15 residues.

The V call is TRBV11-3, the J call TRBJ2-3; TRBD2 might be the D (5 bases). The V end was cut by 4 bases, the J end by 2 bases, with 19 bases between. The germline V gene encodes CDR1 SGHNT and CDR2 YENEEA. The CDR3 runs to 17 residues. This chain's CDR3 is CASSSRSGRGFTDTQYF. The DNA for the CDR3 is TGTGCCAGCAGCTCACGGTCCGGTCGCGGGTTCACAGATACGCAGTATTTT. The full variable domain, completed using reference TRBV11-3 and TRBJ2-3, is EAGVVQSPRYKIIEKKQPVAFWCNPISGHNTLYWYLQNLGQGPELLIRYENEEAVDDSQLPKDRFSAERLKGVDSTLKIQPAELGDSAVYLCASSSRSGRGFTDTQYFGPGTRLTVL.

The chain combines TRBV5-4 with TRBJ2-7; D perhaps matches TRBD2 (5 bases). V gave up 4 bases and J gave up 7 bases, with 15 bases separating them. The CDR3 has 13 residues. Germline V gene data show CDR1 as SGHNT and CDR2 as YYREEE (reference sequence). In nucleotides, the CDR3 is TGTGCCAGCAGCCAAACCCCCGGCGGGGAGCAGTACTTC. Amino acid sequence: CASSQTPGGEQYF.

V gene TRBV28 combines with J gene TRBJ2-1; D is uncertain. The CDR3 covers 11 residues. V was cut by 6 bases and J by 7 bases, with 7 bases left in between. The V gene's germline CDR1 is MDHEN and CDR2 SYDVKM. The CDR3 bases are TGTGCCAGCAGAAACTCGAATGAGCAGTTCTTC. Protein: CASRNSNEQFF.

V and J are TRBV27 and TRBJ1-2, with 7 bases that match TRBD1. This CDR3 region has 14 residues. Germline CDR1 reads MNHEY; CDR2 reads SMNVEV (reference sequence). V shed 4 bases, J shed 3 bases, and the junction held 5 bases outside the gene matches. The CDR3 is CASSSRTGDYGYTF. The CDR3 DNA reads TGTGCCAGCAGTTCGCGGACAGGAGACTATGGCTACACCTTC.

The chain is built from TRBV19 and TRBJ2-1; 9 nucleotides align to TRBD1. After removal of 7 bases from V and 0 bases from J, the junction contained 7 bases not matched to a gene. The CDR3 totals 16 residues. The germline V gene encodes CDR1 LNHDA and CDR2 SQIVND (reference sequence). In DNA, the CDR3 is TGTGCCAGTACCCGGGACAGGGCGAGCTCCTACAATGAGCAGTTCTTC. It encodes CASTRDRASSYNEQFF.

The gene calls are TRBV5-5 and TRBJ2-1; 13 bases are a match to TRBD2. With V trimmed by 5 bases and J by 6 bases, 8 bases remained unmatched. Germline V gene data show CDR1 as SGHKS and CDR2 as YYEKEE (reference sequence). This CDR3 region has 16 residues. CDR3 amino acids: CASRRLAGGGFNEQFF. The CDR3, as DNA: TGTGCCAGCAGACGACTAGCGGGAGGAGGCTTCAATGAGCAGTTCTTC.

The rearrangement joins TRBV6-5 to TRBJ2-5; TRBD1 is a possible D gene (6 bases). The germline gives CDR1 MNHEY, CDR2 SVGAGI. The CDR3 sequence is 14 residues long. Trimming cost V 0 bases and J 4 bases, with 9 bases left between them. CDR3 coding DNA: TGTGCCAGCAGTTACTCGGGGGCTCCAGAGACCCAGTACTTC. Protein: CASSYSGAPETQYF.

The CDR3 DNA follows: TGTGCCAGCAGCCTCCCCCGCCAGCTAGGGCAGTACTTC. Its protein is CASSLPRQLGQYF. This rearrangement joins TRBV7-2 to TRBJ2-7; D remains ambiguous. CDR3 length: 13 amino acids. The V and J ends lost 5 bases and 9 bases respectively, with 17 bases between them. Germline lookup yields CDR1 SGHTA and CDR2 FQGNSA.

The gene calls are TRBV11-3 and TRBJ2-1; 12 bases are shared with TRBD2. CDR3 length: 15 amino acids. The germline CDR1 and CDR2 sequences are SGHNT and YENEEA. V lost 5 bases to trimming and J lost 6 bases; unmatched junction nucleotides: 5. The chain's CDR3 is CASSPTSGGSNEQFF. CDR3 in DNA: TGTGCCAGCAGCCCGACTAGCGGGGGCTCCAATGAGCAGTTCTTC.

The chain has TRBV28 and TRBJ2-1, with 10 bases aligning to TRBD2. The CDR3 totals 16 residues. Trimming took 3 bases from V and 9 from J; bases not matched to a gene: 11. Germline CDR1 is MDHEN and CDR2 is SYDVKM. CDR3 sequence reads: CASSFKRASGRSEQFF. In DNA, the CDR3 is TGTGCCAGCAGTTTTAAAAGGGCTAGCGGGAGAAGTGAGCAGTTCTTC.

The rearrangement links TRBV6-5 to TRBJ2-7; D unresolved. The CDR3 runs to 11 residues. Trimming took 2 bases from V and 5 from J, leaving 4 bases between them. Germline values: CDR1 MNHEY, CDR2 SVGAGI. The CDR3 sequence is CASSYVDEQYF. CDR3 nucleotide sequence: TGTGCCAGCAGTTACGTAGACGAGCAGTACTTC.

J is TRBJ2-3 and V is TRBV14, with D maybe TRBD2 (5 bases). The V gene lost 0 bases and the J gene lost 10 bases, with 23 bases spanning the gap. The germline gives CDR1 SGHDN, CDR2 FVKESK. CDR3 length: 17 amino acids. The DNA of the CDR3 is TGTGCCAGCAGCCAAGATTCGCAGATGTGGACTCACCACCCGCAGTATTTT. As protein: CASSQDSQMWTHHPQYF.

This chain joins TRBV6-5 and TRBJ2-1, with 8 bases matching TRBD2. V shed 2 bases, J shed 2 bases, and the junction held 5 bases outside the gene matches. The CDR3 has 16 residues. Germline V gene sequence: CDR1 MNHEY, CDR2 SVGAGI. DNA of the CDR3: TGTGCCAGCAGTTACAGCCCGCGGGGGGCCTACAATGAGCAGTTCTTC. It translates to CASSYSPRGAYNEQFF.

This chain connects TRBV12-5 to TRBJ2-1; 9 positions agree with TRBD2. This CDR3 has 17 residues. The germline gives CDR1 LGHNT, CDR2 FRNRAP. V lost 4 bases to trimming and J lost 4 bases; unmatched junction nucleotides: 11. CDR3 DNA: TGTGCTAGTGGTTCTGACCCCCAGCGGGGGGTATACAATGAGCAGTTCTTC. It codes for CASGSDPQRGVYNEQFF.

This sequence joins TRBV14 and TRBJ2-2; TRBD1 is a possible D gene (5 bases). The germline V gene has CDR1 SGHDN and CDR2 FVKESK. The V end lost 5 bases, the J end lost 8 bases, and 21 bases lay between the germline ends. The CDR3 extends over 16 amino acids. In nucleotides, the CDR3 is TGTGCCAGCAGCGCCCACCGTTGGACAACAGAGGGGGAGCTGTTTTTT. The encoded protein is CASSAHRWTTEGELFF.

The J gene is TRBJ2-1, the V gene TRBV27; 15 nucleotides align to TRBD2. With V trimmed by 5 bases and J by 0 bases, 11 bases remained unmatched. This CDR3 comprises 20 residues. Per germline, CDR1 MNHEY and CDR2 SMNVEV (reference sequence). The CDR3 reads CASSQNAGLAGGSSYNEQFF. CDR3 nucleotide sequence: TGTGCCAGCAGTCAAAACGCGGGACTAGCGGGAGGTAGCTCCTACAATGAGCAGTTCTTC.

The V gene is TRBV3-1 (or the pseudogene TRBV3-2), the J gene TRBJ2-7, with D unresolved. V was cut by 4 bases and J by 0 bases, with 19 bases left in between. Germline V gives CDR1 LGHDT, CDR2 YNNKEL (reference sequence). The CDR3 sequence is 17 residues long. CDR3 nucleotide sequence: TGTGCCAGCAGCCCACGCAGGTGGGCACCATGCTCCTACGAGCAGTACTTC. Translation gives CASSPRRWAPCSYEQYF.